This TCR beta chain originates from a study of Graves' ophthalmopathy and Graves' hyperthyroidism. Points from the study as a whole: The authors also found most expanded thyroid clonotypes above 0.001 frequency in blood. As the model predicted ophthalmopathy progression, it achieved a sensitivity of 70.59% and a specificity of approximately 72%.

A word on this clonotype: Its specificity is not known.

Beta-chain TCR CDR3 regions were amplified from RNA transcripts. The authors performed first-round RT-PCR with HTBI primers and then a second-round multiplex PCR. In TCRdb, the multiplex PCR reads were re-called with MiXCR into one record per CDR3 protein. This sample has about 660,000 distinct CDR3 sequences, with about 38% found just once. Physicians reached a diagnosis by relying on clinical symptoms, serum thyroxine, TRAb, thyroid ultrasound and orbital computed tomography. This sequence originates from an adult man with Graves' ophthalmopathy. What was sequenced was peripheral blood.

In nucleotides, the CDR3 is TGTGCCAGCAGTTTAGCACAGGTGGGAGTCGGGGAGCTGTTTTTT. Protein sequence: CASSLAQVGVGELFF. This chain links TRBV6-9 with TRBJ2-2, with D possibly being TRBD1 or TRBD2 (5 bases each). Trimming removed 4 bases at V and 7 bases at J, with 16 bases between. The CDR3 runs 15 residues. Germline V gene lookup returns CDR1 MNHGY and CDR2 SVAAGI.